These 4 T cell receptor beta chains were sequenced from one sample in a study of T cell responses to AZD1222 COVID-19 vaccine. Produced via immunoSEQ multiplex PCR; TCRdb's table is partial and in-frame only. The profile shows approximately 110,000 clones, around 92% of them singletons. The sequencing here drew on peripheral blood, taken on day 0 of AZD1222 vaccination. The receptors were sampled from an adult in good health.

This clone was recorded only once. V usage is TRBV28 and J usage is TRBJ2-3; D call uncertain. With 1 base removed from V and 9 bases from J, the gap between germline ends came to 8 bases. Germline assignment: CDR1 MDHEN and CDR2 SYDVKM. This CDR3 is built from 12 residues. CDR3: CASSLSTGTQYF. CDR3 in DNA: TGTGCCAGCAGTTTATCGACCGGGACGCAGTATTTT.

V gene TRBV4-1 combines with J gene TRBJ2-7; D is unresolved. The CDR3 has 15 amino acids. Germline CDR1 reads MGHRA; CDR2 reads YSYEKL. V gave up 1 base and J gave up 2 bases, with 12 bases separating them. CDR3 sequence: CASSQALFSTYEQYF. The CDR3 nucleotides are TGCGCCAGCAGCCAAGCCCTTTTCTCGACCTACGAGCAGTACTTC.

The chain is built from TRBV7-2 and TRBJ2-2; D not resolved. The CDR3 has 14 amino acids. CDR1 SGHTA and CDR2 FQGNSA come from the germline V gene. V lost 5 bases to trimming and J lost 0 bases, with 7 bases between them. The CDR3 nucleotides read TGTGCCAGCAGCCTCCGGGCGAACACCGGGGAGCTGTTTTTT. Its translation is CASSLRANTGELFF.

This chain connects TRBV28 to TRBJ2-3, with no clear D. The CDR3 covers 13 residues. V was cut by 5 bases and J by 6 bases, with 12 bases left in between. From germline, CDR1 is MDHEN and CDR2 SYDVKM. CDR3 loop: CASSETPGDTQYF. The DNA of the CDR3 is TGTGCCAGCAGTGAAACTCCTGGGGATACGCAGTATTTT.